The T cell receptor (beta chain) described here comes from a study of blood T cell repertoires in COVID-19. Here immunoSEQ multiplex PCR was the method, and the copy in TCRdb shows in-frame clones only, minus some. The sample lists approximately 90,000 clones; about 85% were seen once. CDR1 is SQVTM and CDR2 is ANQGSEA in the germline V gene. CDR3 length equals 13 residues. The V gene lost 7 bases and the J gene lost 5 bases, with 17 bases spanning the gap. The chain links TRBV29-1 to TRBJ2-5, with TRBD1 as a possible D gene (5 bases). This TCR came from a man in his sixties with acute or convalescent COVID-19. What was sequenced was peripheral blood. The chain's CDR3 is CSASQVYQETQYF. The CDR3 DNA is TGCAGCGCCTCACAGGTGTATCAGGAGACCCAGTACTTC.